This TCR beta chain was obtained from a study of graft-versus-host responses after intestinal transplantation. Study summary: Anti-thymocyte globulin served as induction for all recipients, who then took tacrolimus and steroids for approximately 3 years.

With 0 bases removed from V and 10 bases from J, the gap between germline ends came to 16 bases. Looked up from germline, CDR1 is GTSNPN and CDR2 is SVGIG (reference sequence). The CDR3 loop spans 14 amino acids. This clone was seen only a few times. Its antigen is unidentified. Findings of the study overall: Analysis identified GvH clones in recipient marrow, with some appearing first in ileum or blood.

TCRdb keeps only in-frame clones here, not all; method: immunoSEQ multiplex PCR. The repertoire holds some 40,000 clones, with more than 85% as singletons. The receptor was isolated from a human donor who was the organ donor for an intestinal transplant. This specimen was unstimulated CD8+ T cells sorted from spleen or lymph node cells, taken before transplant. The genes are TRBV30 and TRBJ2-1; no reliable D call. The CDR3 sequence: CAWSVLGPLGEQFF. CDR3 bases: TGTGCCTGGAGTGTACTCGGCCCACTGGGGGAGCAGTTCTTC.